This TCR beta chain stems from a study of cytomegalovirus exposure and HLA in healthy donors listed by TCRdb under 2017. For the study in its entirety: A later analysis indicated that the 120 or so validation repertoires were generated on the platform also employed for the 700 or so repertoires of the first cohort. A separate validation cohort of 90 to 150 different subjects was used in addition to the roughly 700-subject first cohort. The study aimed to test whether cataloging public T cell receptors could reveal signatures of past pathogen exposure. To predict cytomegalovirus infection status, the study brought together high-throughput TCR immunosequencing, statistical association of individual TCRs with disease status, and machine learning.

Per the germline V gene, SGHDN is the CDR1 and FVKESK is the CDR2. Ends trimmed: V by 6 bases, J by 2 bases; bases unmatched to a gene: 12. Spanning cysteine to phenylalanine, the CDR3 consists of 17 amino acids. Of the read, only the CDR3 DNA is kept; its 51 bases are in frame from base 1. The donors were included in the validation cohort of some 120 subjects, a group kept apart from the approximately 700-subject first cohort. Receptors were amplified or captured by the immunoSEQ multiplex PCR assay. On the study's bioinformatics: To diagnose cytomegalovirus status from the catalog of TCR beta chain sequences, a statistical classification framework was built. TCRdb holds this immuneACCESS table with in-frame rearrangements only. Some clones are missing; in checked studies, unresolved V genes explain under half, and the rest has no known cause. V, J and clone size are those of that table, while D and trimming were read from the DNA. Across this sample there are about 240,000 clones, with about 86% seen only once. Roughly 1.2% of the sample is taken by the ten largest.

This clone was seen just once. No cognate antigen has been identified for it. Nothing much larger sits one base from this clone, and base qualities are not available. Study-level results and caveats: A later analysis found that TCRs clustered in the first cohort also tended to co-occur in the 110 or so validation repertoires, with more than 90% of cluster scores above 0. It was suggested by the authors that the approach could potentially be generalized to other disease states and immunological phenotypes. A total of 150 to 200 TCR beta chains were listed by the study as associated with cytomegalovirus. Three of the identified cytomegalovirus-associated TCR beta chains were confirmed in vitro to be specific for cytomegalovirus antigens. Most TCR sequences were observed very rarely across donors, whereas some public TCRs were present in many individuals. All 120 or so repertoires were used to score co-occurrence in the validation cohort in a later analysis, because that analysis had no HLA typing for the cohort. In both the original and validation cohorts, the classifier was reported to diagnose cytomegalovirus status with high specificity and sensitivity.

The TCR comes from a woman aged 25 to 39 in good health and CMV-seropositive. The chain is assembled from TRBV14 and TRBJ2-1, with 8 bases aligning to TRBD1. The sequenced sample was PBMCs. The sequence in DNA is TGTGCCAGCAGTCTTACAGGGGGGCGGTCGACCTACAATGAGCAGTTCTTC. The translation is CASSLTGGRSTYNEQFF. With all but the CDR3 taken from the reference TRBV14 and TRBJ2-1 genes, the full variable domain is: EAGVTQFPSHSVIEKGQTVTLRCDPISGHDNLYWYRRVMGKEIKFLLHFVKESKQDESGMPNNRFLAERTGGTYSTLKVQPAELEDSGVYFCASSLTGGRSTYNEQFFGPGTRLTVL.